The T cell receptor (beta chain) described here comes from a study of cytomegalovirus exposure and HLA in healthy donors. The wider study: A subsequent analysis reported that the approximately 120 validation repertoires were produced on the same platform that had also been used for the 550 to 750 first-cohort repertoires.

J lost 3 bases, V lost 1 base, and 9 bases had no gene match. Germline CDR1 MGHDK, CDR2 SYGVNS. This CDR3 has 16 amino acids. The table came from immunoSEQ multiplex PCR; TCRdb's copy has only in-frame clones and leaves some out. The table records 35,000 to 40,000 clones, approximately 92% of them present only once. Sequencing used PBMCs. This receptor was obtained from a man between 18 and 29 years old in good health and CMV-seronegative. J is TRBJ2-7 and V is TRBV25-1, with 7 bases lining up with TRBD1. The CDR3 loop is CASSESRGPGIYEQYF. The CDR3 DNA reads TGTGCCAGCAGTGAATCAAGGGGGCCAGGGATCTACGAGCAGTACTTC.